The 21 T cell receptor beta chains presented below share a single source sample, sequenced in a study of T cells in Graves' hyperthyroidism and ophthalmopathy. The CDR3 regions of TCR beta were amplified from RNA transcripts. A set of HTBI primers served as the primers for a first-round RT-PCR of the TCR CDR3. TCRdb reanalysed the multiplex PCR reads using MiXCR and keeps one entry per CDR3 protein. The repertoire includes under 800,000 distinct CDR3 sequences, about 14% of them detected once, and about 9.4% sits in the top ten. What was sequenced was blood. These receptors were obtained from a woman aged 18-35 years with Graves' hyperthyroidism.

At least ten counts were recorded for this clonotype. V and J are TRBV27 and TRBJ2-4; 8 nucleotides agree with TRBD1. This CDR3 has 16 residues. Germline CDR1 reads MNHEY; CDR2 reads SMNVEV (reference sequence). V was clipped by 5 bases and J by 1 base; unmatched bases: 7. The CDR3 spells CASSPWTGPAKNIQYF. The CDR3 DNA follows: TGTGCCAGCAGTCCATGGACAGGGCCGGCCAAAAACATTCAGTACTTC.

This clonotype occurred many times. The chain's CDR3 is CASSVGSGANVLTF. The CDR3, as DNA: TGTGCCAGCAGTGTGGGTAGCGGGGCCAACGTCCTGACTTTC. The J gene is TRBJ2-6, the V gene TRBV2; no reliable D call. The CDR3 loop spans 14 amino acids. CDR1 and CDR2 from the germline V gene are SNHLY and FYNNEI. The V gene lost 4 bases and the J gene lost 4 bases, with 8 bases spanning the gap. Full variable domain (outside the CDR3, taken from reference TRBV2 and TRBJ2-6): EPEVTQTPSHQVTQMGQEVILRCVPISNHLYFYWYRQILGQKVEFLVSFYNNEISEKSEIFDDQFSVERPDGSNFTLKIRSTKLEDSAMYFCASSVGSGANVLTFGAGSRLTVL.

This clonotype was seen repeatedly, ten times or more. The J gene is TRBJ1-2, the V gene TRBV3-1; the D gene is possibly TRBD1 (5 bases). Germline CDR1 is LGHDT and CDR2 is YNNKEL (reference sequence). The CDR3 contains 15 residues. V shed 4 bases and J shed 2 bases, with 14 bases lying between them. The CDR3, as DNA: TGTGCCAGCAGCCGGAAAAGGGGACTCAACTATGGCTACACCTTC. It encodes CASSRKRGLNYGYTF.

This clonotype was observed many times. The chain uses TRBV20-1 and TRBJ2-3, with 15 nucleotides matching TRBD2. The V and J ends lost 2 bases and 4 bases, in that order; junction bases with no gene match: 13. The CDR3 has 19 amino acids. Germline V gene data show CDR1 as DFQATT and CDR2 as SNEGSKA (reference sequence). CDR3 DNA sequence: TGCAGTGCTAGACCGCCCCGGACTAGCGGGAGGGCCATGGCAGATACGCAGTATTTT. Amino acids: CSARPPRTSGRAMADTQYF.

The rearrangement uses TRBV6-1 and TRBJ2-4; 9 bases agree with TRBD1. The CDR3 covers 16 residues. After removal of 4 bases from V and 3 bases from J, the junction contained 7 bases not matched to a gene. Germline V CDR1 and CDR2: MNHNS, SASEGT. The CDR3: CASSATGGWGKNIQYF. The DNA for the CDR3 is TGTGCCAGCAGTGCCACAGGGGGCTGGGGCAAAAACATTCAGTACTTC.

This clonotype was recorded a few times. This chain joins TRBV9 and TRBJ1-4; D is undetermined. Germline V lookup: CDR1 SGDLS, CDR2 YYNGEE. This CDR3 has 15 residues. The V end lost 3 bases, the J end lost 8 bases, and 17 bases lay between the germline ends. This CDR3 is CASSANPGLGEKLFF. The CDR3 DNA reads TGTGCCAGCAGCGCCAACCCCGGGCTTGGGGAAAAACTGTTTTTT.

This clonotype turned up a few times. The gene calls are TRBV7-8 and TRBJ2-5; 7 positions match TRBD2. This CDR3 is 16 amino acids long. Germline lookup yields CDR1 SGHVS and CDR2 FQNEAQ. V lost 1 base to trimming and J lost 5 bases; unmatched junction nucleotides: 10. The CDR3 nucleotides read TGTGCCAGCAGCTTAGGGGGGGGACGGGTTTTGGAGACCCAGTACTTC. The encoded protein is CASSLGGGRVLETQYF.

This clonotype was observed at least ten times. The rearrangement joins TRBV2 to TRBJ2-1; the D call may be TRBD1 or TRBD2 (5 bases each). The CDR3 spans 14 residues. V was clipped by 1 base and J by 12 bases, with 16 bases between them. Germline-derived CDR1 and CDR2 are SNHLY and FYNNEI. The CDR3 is CASSEGGRALAQFF. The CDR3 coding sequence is TGTGCCAGCAGTGAAGGGGGCAGGGCCCTAGCGCAGTTCTTC.

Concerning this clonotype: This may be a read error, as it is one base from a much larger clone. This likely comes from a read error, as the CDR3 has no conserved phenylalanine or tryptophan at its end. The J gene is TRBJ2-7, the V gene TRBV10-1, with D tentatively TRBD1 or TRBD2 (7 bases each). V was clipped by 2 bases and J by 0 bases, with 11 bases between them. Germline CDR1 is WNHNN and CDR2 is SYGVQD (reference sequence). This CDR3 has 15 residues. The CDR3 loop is CASSEGRDSSYEQYL. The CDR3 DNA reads TGCGCCAGCAGTGAGGGGAGGGACAGCTCCTACGAGCAGTACCTC.

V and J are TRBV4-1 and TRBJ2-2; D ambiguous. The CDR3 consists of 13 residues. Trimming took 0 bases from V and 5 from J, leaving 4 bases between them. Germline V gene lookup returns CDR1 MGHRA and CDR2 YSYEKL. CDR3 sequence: CASSQEVTGELFF. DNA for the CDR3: TGCGCCAGCAGCCAAGAAGTTACCGGGGAGCTGTTTTTT.

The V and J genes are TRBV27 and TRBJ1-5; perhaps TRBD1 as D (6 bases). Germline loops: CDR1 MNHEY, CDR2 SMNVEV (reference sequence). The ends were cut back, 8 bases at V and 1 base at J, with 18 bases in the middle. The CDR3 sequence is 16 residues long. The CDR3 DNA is TGTGCCAGCGCTCCGAGGACAGTAAGAAGCAATCAGCCCCAGCATTTT. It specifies CASAPRTVRSNQPQHF.

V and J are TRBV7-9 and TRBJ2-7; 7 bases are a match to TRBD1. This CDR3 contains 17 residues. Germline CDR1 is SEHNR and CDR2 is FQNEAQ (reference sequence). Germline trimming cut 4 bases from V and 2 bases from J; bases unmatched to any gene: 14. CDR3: CASSSTLQGTEAYEQYF. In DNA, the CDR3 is TGTGCCAGCAGCTCAACACTTCAGGGGACAGAAGCCTACGAGCAGTACTTC.

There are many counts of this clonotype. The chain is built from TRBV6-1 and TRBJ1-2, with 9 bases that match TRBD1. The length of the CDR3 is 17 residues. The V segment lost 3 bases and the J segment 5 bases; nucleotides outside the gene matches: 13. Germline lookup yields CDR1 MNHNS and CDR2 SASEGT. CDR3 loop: CASSERGRGTGNYGYTF. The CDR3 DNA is TGTGCCAGCAGTGAGCGAGGAAGGGGGACAGGGAATTATGGCTACACCTTC.

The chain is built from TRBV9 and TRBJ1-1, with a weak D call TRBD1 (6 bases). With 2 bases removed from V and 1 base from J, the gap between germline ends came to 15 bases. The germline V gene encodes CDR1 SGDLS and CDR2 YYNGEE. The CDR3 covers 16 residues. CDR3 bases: TGTGCCAGCAGCGTGGGGGGGGCGTCGAAGAACACTGAAGCTTTCTTT. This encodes CASSVGGASKNTEAFF.

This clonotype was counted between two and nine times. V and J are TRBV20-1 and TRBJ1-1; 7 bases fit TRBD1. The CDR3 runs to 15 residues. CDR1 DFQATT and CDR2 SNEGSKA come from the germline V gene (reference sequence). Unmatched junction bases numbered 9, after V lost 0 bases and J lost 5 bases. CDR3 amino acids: CSARELRTGRTEAFF. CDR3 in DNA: TGCAGTGCTAGAGAATTAAGGACAGGACGGACTGAAGCTTTCTTT.

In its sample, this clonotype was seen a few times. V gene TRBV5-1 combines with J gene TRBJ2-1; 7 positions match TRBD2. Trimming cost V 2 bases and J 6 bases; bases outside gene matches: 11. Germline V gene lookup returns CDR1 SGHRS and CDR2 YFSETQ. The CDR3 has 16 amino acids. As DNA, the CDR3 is TGCGCCAGCAGCTTACCCACTAGCGACCTTATCAATGAGCAGTTCTTC. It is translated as CASSLPTSDLINEQFF.

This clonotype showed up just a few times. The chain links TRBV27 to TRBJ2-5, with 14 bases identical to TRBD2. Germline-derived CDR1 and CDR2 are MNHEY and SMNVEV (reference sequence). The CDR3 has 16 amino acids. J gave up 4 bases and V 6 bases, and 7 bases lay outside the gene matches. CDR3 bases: TGTGCCAGCAGGGGACTAGCGGGAGCTATACGAGAGACCCAGTACTTC. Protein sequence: CASRGLAGAIRETQYF.

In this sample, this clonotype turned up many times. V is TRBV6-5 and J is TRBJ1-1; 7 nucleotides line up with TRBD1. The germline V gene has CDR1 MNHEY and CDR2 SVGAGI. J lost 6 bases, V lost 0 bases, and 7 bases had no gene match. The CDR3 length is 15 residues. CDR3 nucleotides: TGTGCCAGCAGTTACTCGGGTCAGGGGGGCTCTGAAGCTTTCTTT. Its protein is CASSYSGQGGSEAFF.

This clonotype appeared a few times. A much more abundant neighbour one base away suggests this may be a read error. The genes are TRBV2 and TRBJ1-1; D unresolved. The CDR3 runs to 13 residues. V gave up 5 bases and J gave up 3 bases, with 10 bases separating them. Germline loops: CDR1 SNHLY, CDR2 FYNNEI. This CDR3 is CASSTQTDTEAFF. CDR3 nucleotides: TGTGCCAGCAGTACTCAGACGGACACTGAAGCTTTCTTT.

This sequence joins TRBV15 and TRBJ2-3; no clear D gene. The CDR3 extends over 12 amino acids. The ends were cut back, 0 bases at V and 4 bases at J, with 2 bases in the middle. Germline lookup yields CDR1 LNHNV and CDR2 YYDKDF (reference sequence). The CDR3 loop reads CATSRDSDTQYF. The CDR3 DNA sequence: TGTGCCACCAGCAGAGATTCAGATACGCAGTATTTT.

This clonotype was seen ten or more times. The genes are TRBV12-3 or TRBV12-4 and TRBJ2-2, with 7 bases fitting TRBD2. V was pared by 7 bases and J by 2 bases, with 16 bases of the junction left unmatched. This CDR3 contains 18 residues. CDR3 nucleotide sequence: TGTGCCAGCACCCTCAAGAGTAACGCGGGAGCAAACACCGGGGAGCTGTTTTTT. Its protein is CASTLKSNAGANTGELFF.